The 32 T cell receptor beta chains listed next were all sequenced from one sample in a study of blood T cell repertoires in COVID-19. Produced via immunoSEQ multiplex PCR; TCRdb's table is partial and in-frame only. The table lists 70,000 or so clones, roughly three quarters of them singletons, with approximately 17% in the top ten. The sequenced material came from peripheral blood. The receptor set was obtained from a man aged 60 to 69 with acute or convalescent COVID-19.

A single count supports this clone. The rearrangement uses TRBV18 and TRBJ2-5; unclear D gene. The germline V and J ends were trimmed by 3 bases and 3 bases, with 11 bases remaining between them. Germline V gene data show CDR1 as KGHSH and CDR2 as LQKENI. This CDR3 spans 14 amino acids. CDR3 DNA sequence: TGTGCCAGCTCACCTTTGACTCCCAAAGAGACCCAGTACTTC. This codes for CASSPLTPKETQYF.

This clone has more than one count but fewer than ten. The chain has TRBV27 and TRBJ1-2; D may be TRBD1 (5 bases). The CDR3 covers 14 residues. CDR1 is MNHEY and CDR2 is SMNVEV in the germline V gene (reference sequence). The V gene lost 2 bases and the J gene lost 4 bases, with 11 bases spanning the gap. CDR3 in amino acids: CASSLHGGGYGYTF. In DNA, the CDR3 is TGTGCCAGCAGTTTACACGGGGGAGGCTATGGCTACACCTTC.

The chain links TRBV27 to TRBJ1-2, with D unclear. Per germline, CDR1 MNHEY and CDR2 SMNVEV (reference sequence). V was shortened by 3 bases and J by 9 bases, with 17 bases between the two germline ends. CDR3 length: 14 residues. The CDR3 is CASSFLANNLRYTF. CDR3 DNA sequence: TGTGCCAGCAGTTTCCTAGCGAACAATTTGCGCTACACCTTC.

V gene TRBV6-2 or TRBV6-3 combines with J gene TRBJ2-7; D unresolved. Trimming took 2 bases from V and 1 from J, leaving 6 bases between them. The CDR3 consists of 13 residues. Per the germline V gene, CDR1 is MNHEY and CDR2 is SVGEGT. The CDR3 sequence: CASSYVGSYEQYF. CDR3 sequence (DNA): TGTGCCAGCAGTTACGTCGGGTCCTACGAGCAGTACTTC.

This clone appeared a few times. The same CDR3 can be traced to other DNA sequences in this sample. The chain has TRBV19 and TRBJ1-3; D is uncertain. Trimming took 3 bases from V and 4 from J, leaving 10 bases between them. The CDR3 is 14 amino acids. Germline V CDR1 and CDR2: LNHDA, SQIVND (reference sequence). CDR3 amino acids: CASSMRDSGNTIYF. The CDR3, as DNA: TGTGCCAGTAGTATGAGGGATTCCGGAAACACCATATATTTT.

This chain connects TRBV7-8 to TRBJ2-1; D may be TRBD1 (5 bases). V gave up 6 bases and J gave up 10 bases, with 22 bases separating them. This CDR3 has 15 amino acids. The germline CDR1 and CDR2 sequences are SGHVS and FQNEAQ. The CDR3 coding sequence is TGTGCCAGCAGTTTAAGGGGTCGGACCACCGAGGAGCAGTTCTTC. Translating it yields CASSLRGRTTEEQFF.

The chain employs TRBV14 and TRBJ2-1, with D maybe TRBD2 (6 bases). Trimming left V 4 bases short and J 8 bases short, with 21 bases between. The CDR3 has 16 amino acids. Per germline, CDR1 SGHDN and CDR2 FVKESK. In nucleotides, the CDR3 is TGTGCCAGCAGCCCCTTGGGGGGAGAATGGATCGATGAGCAGTTCTTC. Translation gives CASSPLGGEWIDEQFF. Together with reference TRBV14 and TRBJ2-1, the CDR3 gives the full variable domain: EAGVTQFPSHSVIEKGQTVTLRCDPISGHDNLYWYRRVMGKEIKFLLHFVKESKQDESGMPNNRFLAERTGGTYSTLKVQPAELEDSGVYFCASSPLGGEWIDEQFFGPGTRLTVL.

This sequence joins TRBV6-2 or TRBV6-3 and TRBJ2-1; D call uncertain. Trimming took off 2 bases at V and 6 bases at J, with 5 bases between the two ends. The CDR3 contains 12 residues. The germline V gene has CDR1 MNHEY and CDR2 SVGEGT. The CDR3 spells CASSYGLNEQFF. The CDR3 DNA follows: TGTGCCAGCAGTTACGGCCTCAATGAGCAGTTCTTC.

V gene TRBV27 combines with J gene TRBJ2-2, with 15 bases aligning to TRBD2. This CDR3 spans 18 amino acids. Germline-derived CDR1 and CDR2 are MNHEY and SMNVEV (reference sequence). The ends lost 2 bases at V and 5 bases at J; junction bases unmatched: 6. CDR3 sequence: CASSLPGTSGGPTGELFF. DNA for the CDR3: TGTGCCAGCAGTTTACCCGGGACTAGCGGGGGGCCGACCGGGGAGCTGTTTTTT.

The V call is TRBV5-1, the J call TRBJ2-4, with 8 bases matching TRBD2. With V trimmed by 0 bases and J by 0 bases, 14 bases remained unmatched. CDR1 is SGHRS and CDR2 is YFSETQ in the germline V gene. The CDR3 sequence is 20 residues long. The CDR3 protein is CASSLAGRGTLTVAKNIQYF. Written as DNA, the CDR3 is TGCGCCAGCAGCTTGGCCGGGAGGGGAACTCTAACCGTAGCCAAAAACATTCAGTACTTC. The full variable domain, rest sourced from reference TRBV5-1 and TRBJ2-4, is KAGVTQTPRYLIKTRGQQVTLSCSPISGHRSVSWYQQTPGQGLQFLFEYFSETQRNKGNFPGRFSGRQFSNSRSEMNVSTLELGDSALYLCASSLAGRGTLTVAKNIQYFGAGTRLSVL.

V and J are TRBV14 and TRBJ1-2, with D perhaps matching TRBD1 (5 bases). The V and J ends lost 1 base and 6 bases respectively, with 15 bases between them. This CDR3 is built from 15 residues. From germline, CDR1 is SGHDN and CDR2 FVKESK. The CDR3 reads CASSQGQGRVDGYTF. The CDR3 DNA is TGTGCCAGCAGCCAAGGCCAGGGTAGGGTGGATGGCTACACCTTC.

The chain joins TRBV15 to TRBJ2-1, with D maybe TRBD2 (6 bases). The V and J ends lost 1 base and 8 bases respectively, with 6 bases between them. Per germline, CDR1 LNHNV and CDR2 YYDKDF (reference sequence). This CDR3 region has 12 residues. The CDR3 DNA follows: TGTGCCACCAGCAGAGGGGAGGATGAGCAGTTCTTC. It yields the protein CATSRGEDEQFF.

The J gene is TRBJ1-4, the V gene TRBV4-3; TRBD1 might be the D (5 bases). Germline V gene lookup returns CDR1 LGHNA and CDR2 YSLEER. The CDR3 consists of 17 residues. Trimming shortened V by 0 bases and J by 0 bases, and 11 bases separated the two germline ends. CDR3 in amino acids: CASSQDWQGTTNEKLFF. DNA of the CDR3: TGCGCCAGCAGCCAAGATTGGCAGGGAACAACTAATGAAAAACTGTTTTTT.

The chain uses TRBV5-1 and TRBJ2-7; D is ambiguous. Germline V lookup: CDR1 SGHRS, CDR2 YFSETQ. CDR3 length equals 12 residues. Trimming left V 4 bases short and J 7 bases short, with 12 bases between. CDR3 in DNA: TGCGCCAGCAGCGTATGGCCGTCGGAGCAGTACTTC. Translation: CASSVWPSEQYF.

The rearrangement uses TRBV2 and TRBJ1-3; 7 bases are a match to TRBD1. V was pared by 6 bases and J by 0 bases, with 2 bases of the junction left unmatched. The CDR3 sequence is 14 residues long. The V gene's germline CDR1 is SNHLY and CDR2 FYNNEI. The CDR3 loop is CASRTGYSGNTIYF. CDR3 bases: TGTGCCAGCAGGACAGGGTACTCTGGAAACACCATATATTTT. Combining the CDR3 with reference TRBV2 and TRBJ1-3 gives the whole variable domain EPEVTQTPSHQVTQMGQEVILRCVPISNHLYFYWYRQILGQKVEFLVSFYNNEISEKSEIFDDQFSVERPDGSNFTLKIRSTKLEDSAMYFCASRTGYSGNTIYFGEGSWLTVV.

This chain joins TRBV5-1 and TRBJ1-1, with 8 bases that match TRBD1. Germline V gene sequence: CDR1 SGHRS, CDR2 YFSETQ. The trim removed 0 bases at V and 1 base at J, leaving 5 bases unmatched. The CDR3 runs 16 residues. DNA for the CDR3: TGCGCCAGCAGCTTGGCACGAGACAGGGGGAACACTGAAGCTTTCTTT. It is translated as CASSLARDRGNTEAFF.

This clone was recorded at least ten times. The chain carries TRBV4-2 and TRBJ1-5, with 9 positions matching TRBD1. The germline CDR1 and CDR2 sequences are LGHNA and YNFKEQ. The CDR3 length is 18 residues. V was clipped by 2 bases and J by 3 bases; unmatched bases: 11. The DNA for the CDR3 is TGTGCCAGCAGCCAATACTCCCGGGACAGGGAATACAATCAGCCCCAGCATTTT. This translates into CASSQYSRDREYNQPQHF.

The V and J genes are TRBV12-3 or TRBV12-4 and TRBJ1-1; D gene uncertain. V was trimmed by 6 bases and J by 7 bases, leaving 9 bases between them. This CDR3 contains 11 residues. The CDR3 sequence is CASSSGVEAFF. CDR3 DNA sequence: TGTGCCAGCAGCTCCGGGGTTGAAGCTTTCTTT.

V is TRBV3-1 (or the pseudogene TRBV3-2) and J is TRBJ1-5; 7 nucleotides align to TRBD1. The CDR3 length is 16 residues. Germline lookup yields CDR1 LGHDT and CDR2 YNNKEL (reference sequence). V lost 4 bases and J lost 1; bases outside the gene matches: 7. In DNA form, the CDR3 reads TGTGCCAGCAGCCCGGGAGGGGGCGGGAGCAATCAGCCCCAGCATTTT. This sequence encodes CASSPGGGGSNQPQHF.

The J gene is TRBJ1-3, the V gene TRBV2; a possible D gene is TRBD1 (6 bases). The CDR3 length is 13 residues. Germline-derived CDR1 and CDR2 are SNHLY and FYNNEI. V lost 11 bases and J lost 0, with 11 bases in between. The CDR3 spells CASLGASGNTIYF. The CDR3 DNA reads TGTGCCTCCCTGGGGGCCTCTGGAAACACCATATATTTT.

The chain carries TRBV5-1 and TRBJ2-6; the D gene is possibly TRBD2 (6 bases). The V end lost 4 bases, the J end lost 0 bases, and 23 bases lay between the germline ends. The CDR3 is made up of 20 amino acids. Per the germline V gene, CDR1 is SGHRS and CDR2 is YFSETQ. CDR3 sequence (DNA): TGCGCCAGCAGCAAGACGGTTTTAGGGGACTTCTTCTCTGGGGCCAACGTCCTGACTTTC. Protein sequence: CASSKTVLGDFFSGANVLTF.

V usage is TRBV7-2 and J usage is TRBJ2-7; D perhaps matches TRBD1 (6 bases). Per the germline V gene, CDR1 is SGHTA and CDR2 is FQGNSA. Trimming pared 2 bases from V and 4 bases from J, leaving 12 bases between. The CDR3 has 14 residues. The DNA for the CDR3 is TGTGCCAGCAGCTTAACAGGGACATATTACGAGCAGTACTTC. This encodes CASSLTGTYYEQYF.

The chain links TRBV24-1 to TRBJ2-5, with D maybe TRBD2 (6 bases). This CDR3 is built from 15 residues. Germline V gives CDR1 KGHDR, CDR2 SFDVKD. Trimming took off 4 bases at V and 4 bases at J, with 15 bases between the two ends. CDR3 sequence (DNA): TGTGCCACCAGTGACCCCGGGACTTCCGGAGAGACCCAGTACTTC. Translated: CATSDPGTSGETQYF.

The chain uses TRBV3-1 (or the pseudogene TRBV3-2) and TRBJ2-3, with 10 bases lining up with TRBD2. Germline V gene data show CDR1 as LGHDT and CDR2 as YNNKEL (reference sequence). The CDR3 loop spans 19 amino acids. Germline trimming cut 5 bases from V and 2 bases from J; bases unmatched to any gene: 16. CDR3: CASSFQRGGPSKNTDTQYF. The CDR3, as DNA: TGTGCCAGCAGCTTTCAGCGGGGGGGCCCGTCCAAGAACACAGATACGCAGTATTTT.

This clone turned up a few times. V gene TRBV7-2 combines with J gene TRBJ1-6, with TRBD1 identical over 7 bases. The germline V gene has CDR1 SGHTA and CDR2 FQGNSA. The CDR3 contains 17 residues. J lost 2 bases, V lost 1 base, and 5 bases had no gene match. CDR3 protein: CASSLVARGTYNSPLHF. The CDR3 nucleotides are TGTGCCAGCAGCTTAGTCGCCAGGGGGACCTATAATTCACCCCTCCACTTT. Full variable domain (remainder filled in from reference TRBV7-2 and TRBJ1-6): GAGVSQSPSNKVTEKGKDVELRCDPISGHTALYWYRQSLGQGLEFLIYFQGNSAPDKSGLPSDRFSAERTGGSVSTLTIQRTQQEDSAVYLCASSLVARGTYNSPLHFGNGTRLTVT.

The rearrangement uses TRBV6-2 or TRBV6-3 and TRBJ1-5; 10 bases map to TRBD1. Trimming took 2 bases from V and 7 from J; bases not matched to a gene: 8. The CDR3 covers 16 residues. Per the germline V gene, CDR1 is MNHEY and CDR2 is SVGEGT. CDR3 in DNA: TGTGCCAGCAGTTACCCTGACAGGGGGCGCGCCCAGCCCCAGCATTTT. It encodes CASSYPDRGRAQPQHF.

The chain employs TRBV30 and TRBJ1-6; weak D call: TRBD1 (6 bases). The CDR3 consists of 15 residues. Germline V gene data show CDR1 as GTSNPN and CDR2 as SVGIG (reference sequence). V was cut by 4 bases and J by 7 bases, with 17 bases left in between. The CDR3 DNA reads TGTGCCTGGACTCGCCTCGCAGGGGCGAATTCACCCCTCCACTTT. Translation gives CAWTRLAGANSPLHF.

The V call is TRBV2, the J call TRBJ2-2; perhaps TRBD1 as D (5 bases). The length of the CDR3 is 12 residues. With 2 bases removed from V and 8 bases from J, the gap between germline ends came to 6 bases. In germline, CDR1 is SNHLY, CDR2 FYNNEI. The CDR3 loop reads CASSERGGELFF. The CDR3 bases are TGTGCCAGCAGTGAAAGGGGAGGGGAGCTGTTTTTT.

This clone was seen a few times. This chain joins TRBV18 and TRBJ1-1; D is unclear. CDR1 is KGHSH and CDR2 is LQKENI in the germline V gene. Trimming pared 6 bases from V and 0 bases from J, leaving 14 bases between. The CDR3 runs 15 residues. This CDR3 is CASSLTNRMNTEAFF. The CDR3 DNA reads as TGTGCCAGCTCCCTCACTAACCGCATGAACACTGAAGCTTTCTTT.

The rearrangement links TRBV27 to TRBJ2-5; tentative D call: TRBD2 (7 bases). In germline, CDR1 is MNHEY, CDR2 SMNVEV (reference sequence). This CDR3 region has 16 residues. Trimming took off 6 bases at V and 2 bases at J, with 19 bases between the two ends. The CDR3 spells CASRLWAGDKQETQYF. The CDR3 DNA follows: TGTGCCAGCAGATTGTGGGCGGGGGACAAACAAGAGACCCAGTACTTC.

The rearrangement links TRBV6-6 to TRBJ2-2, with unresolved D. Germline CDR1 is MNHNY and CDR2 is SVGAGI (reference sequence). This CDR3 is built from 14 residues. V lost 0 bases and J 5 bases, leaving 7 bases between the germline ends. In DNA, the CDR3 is TGTGCCAGCAGTTACTCGAGAGGAACCGGGGAGCTGTTTTTT. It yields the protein CASSYSRGTGELFF.

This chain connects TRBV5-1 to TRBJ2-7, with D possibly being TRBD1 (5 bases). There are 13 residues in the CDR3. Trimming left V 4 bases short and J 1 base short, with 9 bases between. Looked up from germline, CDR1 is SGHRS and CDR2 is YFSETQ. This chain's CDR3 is CASSPTESYEQYF. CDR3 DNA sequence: TGCGCCAGCAGCCCGACAGAGTCCTACGAGCAGTACTTC. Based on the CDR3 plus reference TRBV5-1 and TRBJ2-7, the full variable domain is KAGVTQTPRYLIKTRGQQVTLSCSPISGHRSVSWYQQTPGQGLQFLFEYFSETQRNKGNFPGRFSGRQFSNSRSEMNVSTLELGDSALYLCASSPTESYEQYFGPGTRLTVT.